This TCR beta chain was captured by sequencing in a study of T cell responses to AZD1222 COVID-19 vaccine. Study results and caveats: Clonal diversity may have been underestimated, and the donors were mostly white British, with more females than males.

V was shortened by 8 bases and J by 2 bases, with 6 bases between the two germline ends. The CDR3 runs 11 residues. CDR1 MNHEY and CDR2 SVGAGI come from the germline V gene. Profiled with immunoSEQ multiplex PCR; TCRdb holds only in-frame clones, not every one. Among over 100,000 clones listed, nearly 90% were seen once. Remarks on this clone: Its target is unknown.

Specimen: peripheral blood, collected on day 0 of MenACWY control vaccination. The TCR comes from an adult in good health. The rearrangement links TRBV6-5 to TRBJ1-2; D ambiguous. CDR3 sequence (DNA): TGTGCCAGCTCGATGAACTATGGCTACACCTTC. Translating gives CASSMNYGYTF.